Below, 10 T cell receptor beta chains from the same sample are listed, as sequenced in a study of cytomegalovirus exposure and HLA in healthy donors. The PCR had 60 Vbeta and 13 Jbeta primers. Data came from immunoSEQ multiplex PCR; TCRdb stores just in-frame clones and leaves some out. The sample shows 180,000 or so clones, roughly four fifths of them seen only once. Input material: PBMCs. Source of these receptors: a woman aged 45-65 years in good health and CMV-seropositive.

V is TRBV5-1 and J is TRBJ2-2; 9 bases fit TRBD1. Trimming took 3 bases from V and 3 from J; bases not matched to a gene: 3. The CDR3 contains 15 residues. Germline CDR1 is SGHRS and CDR2 is YFSETQ. CDR3 protein: CASSSGQGYTGELFF. The CDR3 bases are TGCGCCAGCAGCTCGGGACAGGGTTACACCGGGGAGCTGTTTTTT.

The chain employs TRBV30 and TRBJ2-1; TRBD2 matches at 13 bases. CDR3 length: 16 residues. From germline, CDR1 is GTSNPN and CDR2 SVGIG (reference sequence). V was pared by 0 bases and J by 9 bases, with 8 bases of the junction left unmatched. CDR3 amino acids: CAWSVARTSGRGEQFF. The CDR3 bases are TGTGCCTGGAGTGTAGCCCGAACTAGCGGGAGGGGTGAGCAGTTCTTC.

This clone was observed a handful of times. The chain carries TRBV2 and TRBJ1-3; D call uncertain. V lost 7 bases to trimming and J lost 4 bases, with 14 bases between them. The CDR3 runs 14 residues. Germline CDR1 SNHLY, CDR2 FYNNEI. DNA for the CDR3: TGTGCCAGCACTCGGAGCCCCATGGGAAACACCATATATTTT. It is translated as CASTRSPMGNTIYF.

The CDR3 coding sequence is TGTGCCAGCAGTTACGGCAGGGATGGACCCCTCCACTTT. Translation: CASSYGRDGPLHF. The chain couples TRBV6-6 to TRBJ1-6, with a weak D call TRBD1 (5 bases). V lost 2 bases to trimming and J lost 12 bases, with 11 bases between them. This CDR3 region has 13 residues. CDR1 and CDR2 (germline): MNHNY, SVGAGI (reference sequence).

As to this clone: The junction shows a germline mismatch at one end, possibly a read error. The chain carries TRBV6-1 and TRBJ2-1, with 11 bases matching TRBD2. Germline V gives CDR1 MNHNS, CDR2 SASEGT. The CDR3 extends over 16 amino acids. CDR3 DNA sequence: TGTGCCAGCAATGAAATAGCGGGAGGGCCCTACAATGAGCAGTTCTTC. It translates to CASNEIAGGPYNEQFF.

V is TRBV2 and J is TRBJ1-5; the D is unclear. The ends were cut back, 7 bases at V and 6 bases at J, with 13 bases in the middle. The CDR3 spans 13 residues. In germline, CDR1 is SNHLY, CDR2 FYNNEI. CDR3 nucleotide sequence: TGTGCCAGCACCTCTAACCTGATTCAGCCCCAGCATTTT. Translated, it gives CASTSNLIQPQHF.

The chain links TRBV28 to TRBJ2-2; D gene unclear. This CDR3 contains 14 residues. Germline loops: CDR1 MDHEN, CDR2 SYDVKM. The V gene lost 4 bases and the J gene lost 3 bases, with 9 bases spanning the gap. The CDR3: CASSSLLHTGELFF. The CDR3 nucleotides are TGTGCCAGCAGTTCCCTATTACACACCGGGGAGCTGTTTTTT.

This chain joins TRBV27 and TRBJ1-6, with a possible D match to TRBD1 (6 bases). The germline CDR1 and CDR2 sequences are MNHEY and SMNVEV (reference sequence). CDR3 length: 14 residues. The V gene lost 7 bases and the J gene lost 10 bases, with 17 bases spanning the gap. CDR3 in amino acids: CASTLSRGGSPLHF. The CDR3 DNA follows: TGTGCCAGCACTCTTAGTAGGGGGGGATCACCCCTCCACTTT.

The J gene is TRBJ1-4, the V gene TRBV2; TRBD1 might be the D (6 bases). The CDR3 runs 13 residues. Deletions cut 10 bases from V and 1 base from J, with 10 bases between. Germline V lookup: CDR1 SNHLY, CDR2 FYNNEI. In DNA form, the CDR3 reads TGTGCCAACAAAGGGGGAACTAATGAAAAACTGTTTTTT. Protein sequence: CANKGGTNEKLFF.

This chain joins TRBV18 and TRBJ1-3; D remains ambiguous. The CDR3 runs 14 residues. Trimming cost V 7 bases and J 0 bases, with 10 bases left between them. Germline V gene data show CDR1 as KGHSH and CDR2 as LQKENI. CDR3 residues: CASCEGLSGNTIYF. CDR3 nucleotides: TGTGCCAGCTGCGAGGGCCTCTCTGGAAACACCATATATTTT.